One sample yielded the 32 T cell receptor beta chains listed below, sequenced in a study of spatial heterogeneity in lung cancer. Time point meaning: sample taken at primary tumor resection. Study-wide results and limits: Tumor mutation count correlated with how many alpha and beta TCRs expanded intratumorally.

Via MiXCR, TCRdb re-called the 5' RACE reads, giving one row per CDR3 protein. The table has about 6,800 distinct CDR3 sequences, around 14% seen once. The antigens these receptors bind are not known. The sequences come from lung tumor tissue, collected at surgery. The receptors stem from a female donor with early-stage non-small cell lung cancer.

By its share, this clonotype is medium-sized. In a library made to pick up alpha chains, this beta chain is a stray read with a size that means little. The V call is TRBV7-8, the J call TRBJ2-4; 7 bases are shared with TRBD2. V shed 1 base, J shed 3 bases, and the junction held 6 bases outside the gene matches. CDR3 size: 16 residues. CDR1 is SGHVS, CDR2 FQNEAQ, per germline. CDR3: CASSLGSQRGKNIQYF. DNA for the CDR3: TGTGCCAGCAGCTTAGGCAGCCAGCGGGGCAAAAACATTCAGTACTTC.

This clonotype came up many times. This beta chain came through as a stray read in a library set up for alpha chains, and its size says little. The chain joins TRBV6-5 to TRBJ2-3, with 11 bases aligning to TRBD2. This CDR3 is 14 amino acids long. Unmatched junction bases numbered 8, after V lost 5 bases and J lost 10 bases. CDR1 and CDR2 (germline): MNHEY, SVGAGI. Here the CDR3 reads CASSRASGGSAQYF. DNA for the CDR3: TGTGCCAGCAGTCGGGCTAGCGGGGGGTCAGCGCAGTATTTT.

This clonotype was counted only a few times. Because this beta chain is a stray read in a library intended to capture alpha chains, its abundance should not be given much weight. This chain connects TRBV28 to TRBJ1-2; D uncertain. CDR3 length equals 13 residues. CDR1 and CDR2 from the germline V gene are MDHEN and SYDVKM. With 2 bases removed from V and 3 bases from J, the gap between germline ends came to 7 bases. CDR3 coding DNA: TGTGCCAGCAGTTTAAACCCAGACTATGGCTACACCTTC. This gives the protein CASSLNPDYGYTF.

Worth noting for this clonotype: With the library built for alpha chains, this beta chain is off target and its frequency is not meaningful. V gene TRBV10-3 combines with J gene TRBJ2-3; 12 bases are shared with TRBD2. Germline trimming cut 10 bases from V and 1 base from J; bases unmatched to any gene: 3. Germline assignment: CDR1 ENHRY and CDR2 SYGVKD. This CDR3 is built from 14 residues. Here the CDR3 reads CASRLAGGTDTQYF. CDR3 coding DNA: TGTGCCAGCCGACTAGCGGGGGGCACAGATACGCAGTATTTT.

This clonotype is termed medium-sized. In a library made to pick up alpha chains, this beta chain is a stray read with a size that means little. This chain connects TRBV12-3 or TRBV12-4 to TRBJ2-7, with D tentatively TRBD1 (6 bases). V was clipped by 5 bases and J by 4 bases, with 15 bases between them. This CDR3 comprises 14 residues. This CDR3 is CASSPDRSRYEQYF. CDR3 coding DNA: TGTGCCAGCAGTCCCGACAGGAGCCGGTACGAGCAGTACTTC.

Within the sample, this clonotype is medium-sized (0.01 to 0.1%). Little can be read into the size of this beta chain, an off-target read in a library designed for alpha chains. The chain is built from TRBV7-9 and TRBJ2-3, with D maybe TRBD2 (6 bases). From germline, CDR1 is SEHNR and CDR2 FQNEAQ (reference sequence). This CDR3 has 14 amino acids. V gave up 3 bases and J gave up 4 bases, with 11 bases separating them. CDR3 in amino acids: CASSFFPSADTQYF. CDR3 sequence (DNA): TGTGCCAGCAGCTTTTTTCCTAGCGCAGATACGCAGTATTTT.

By sample fraction, this clonotype is medium-sized. Little can be read into the size of this beta chain, an off-target read in a library designed for alpha chains. The chain combines TRBV10-3 with TRBJ2-1; 12 bases are a match to TRBD2. Germline V gene sequence: CDR1 ENHRY, CDR2 SYGVKD. V shed 0 bases, J shed 4 bases, and the junction held 7 bases outside the gene matches. This CDR3 comprises 18 residues. The CDR3 reads CAISESLGTSGLYNEQFF. CDR3 in DNA: TGTGCCATCAGTGAGTCGCTTGGGACTAGCGGGCTTTACAATGAGCAGTTCTTC.

This clonotype was found many times. Because this beta chain is a stray read in a library intended to capture alpha chains, its abundance should not be given much weight. The genes are TRBV30 and TRBJ1-2; a possible D gene is TRBD1 (5 bases). The CDR3 sequence is 13 residues long. Germline CDR1 GTSNPN, CDR2 SVGIG (reference sequence). The DNA for the CDR3 is TGTGCGAGGAGGGCCCAGGGCGCTGGGGGCTACACCTTC. It codes for CARRAQGAGGYTF. Supplemented by reference TRBV30 and TRBJ1-2, the full variable domain reads SQTIHQWPATLVQPVGSPLSLECTVEGTSNPNLYWYRQAAGRGLQLLFYSVGIGQISSEVPQNLSASRPQDRQFILSSKKLLLSDSGFYLCARRAQGAGGYTFGSGTRLTVV.

For this clonotype: Because the library targeted alpha chains, this beta chain is an off-target read whose size means little. V and J are TRBV7-8 and TRBJ1-2; D not resolved. The germline CDR1 and CDR2 sequences are SGHVS and FQNEAQ. V dropped 10 bases and J dropped 5 bases, with 20 bases sitting between them. This CDR3 is built from 14 residues. The DNA for the CDR3 is TGTGCCAACATAGGAGGGAAGGGATCTTATGGCTACACCTTC. It is translated as CANIGGKGSYGYTF. Drawing the rest from reference TRBV7-8 and TRBJ1-2, the complete variable domain is GAGVSQSPRYKVAKRGQDVALRCDPISGHVSLFWYQQALGQGPEFLTYFQNEAQLDKSGLPSDRFFAERPEGSVSTLKIQRTQQEDSAVYLCANIGGKGSYGYTFGSGTRLTVV.

By frequency in the sample, this clonotype is medium-sized. This beta chain represents an off-target read in a library built for alpha chains; its size is of limited meaning. The DNA for the CDR3 is TGTGCCAGCTCGTTTAGCGGGGGGGCCCAAGATACGCAGTATTTT. This sequence encodes CASSFSGGAQDTQYF. This chain joins TRBV18 and TRBJ2-3; TRBD2 aligns across 11 bases. Germline values: CDR1 KGHSH, CDR2 LQKENI. The CDR3 contains 15 residues. V trimming: 6 bases; J trimming: 5 bases; junction bases outside the gene matches: 7.

The sample holds many counts of this clonotype. In a library made to pick up alpha chains, this beta chain is a stray read with a size that means little. The chain combines TRBV6-5 with TRBJ1-1; a possible D gene is TRBD1 (6 bases). CDR1 is MNHEY, CDR2 SVGAGI, per germline. The V and J ends lost 3 bases and 1 base respectively, with 12 bases between them. CDR3 length: 15 amino acids. DNA for the CDR3: TGTGCCAGCAGTTATTCCAAGGGGGGGAACACTGAAGCTTTCTTT. This encodes CASSYSKGGNTEAFF.

Ten or more counts support this clonotype. This beta chain slipped into a library made for alpha chains as a stray read, so its size is not meaningful. This chain links TRBV20-1 with TRBJ1-5; 8 nucleotides match TRBD1. This CDR3 has 17 amino acids. Germline CDR1 and CDR2: DFQATT and SNEGSKA (reference sequence). The ends lost 0 bases at V and 9 bases at J; junction bases unmatched: 16. The CDR3 here is CSARDSGLPGGAGPQHF. The CDR3 DNA follows: TGCAGTGCTAGAGATTCAGGTTTACCAGGGGGCGCGGGGCCCCAGCATTTT.

To note about this clonotype: Being off target in a library aimed at alpha chains, this beta chain has a size of little meaning. V is TRBV27 and J is TRBJ2-3, with a tentative D call TRBD2 (6 bases). The CDR3 extends over 14 amino acids. Trimming stripped 5 bases from V and 2 bases from J, with 11 bases between. Germline V gene sequence: CDR1 MNHEY, CDR2 SMNVEV (reference sequence). CDR3 amino acids: CASSPRDFTDTQYF. CDR3 bases: TGTGCCAGCAGTCCGCGGGACTTCACAGATACGCAGTATTTT.

About this clonotype itself: In a library made to pick up alpha chains, this beta chain is a stray read with a size that means little. J is TRBJ2-1 and V is TRBV20-1; 11 nucleotides match TRBD2. CDR1 DFQATT and CDR2 SNEGSKA come from the germline V gene (reference sequence). CDR3 size: 16 residues. With V trimmed by 5 bases and J by 3 bases, 9 bases remained unmatched. The CDR3 DNA reads TGCAGTGCTTCCCCCATAGCGGGAGGGGTCTACAATGAGCAGTTCTTC. It codes for CSASPIAGGVYNEQFF.

For this clonotype: This beta chain is an unintended read in a library built for alpha chains; its size means little. This chain connects TRBV29-1 to TRBJ2-2; D ambiguous. The germline V and J ends were trimmed by 7 bases and 2 bases, with 14 bases remaining between them. CDR1 is SQVTM and CDR2 is ANQGSEA in the germline V gene. The CDR3 is made up of 14 amino acids. The CDR3 is CSGLGTVNTGELFF. DNA for the CDR3: TGCAGCGGACTTGGAACAGTAAACACCGGGGAGCTGTTTTTT.

This clonotype was recorded at least ten times. This beta chain turned up in a library designed for alpha chains; as an off-target read, its abundance says little. The J gene is TRBJ2-7, the V gene TRBV5-1; D assignment may be TRBD1 or TRBD2 (6 bases each). Germline assignment: CDR1 SGHRS and CDR2 YFSETQ. This CDR3 is 16 amino acids long. V shed 0 bases and J shed 3 bases, with 16 bases lying between them. The CDR3 DNA sequence: TGCGCCAGCAGCTTGGCGCCGGTGGGGGGCAACTACGAGCAGTACTTC. Amino acid sequence: CASSLAPVGGNYEQYF.

The sample holds many counts of this clonotype. Since the library was made to target alpha chains, this beta chain is a stray read and its abundance is not meaningful. In DNA form, the CDR3 reads TGCAGTGCTAGAGATCTGGGGGATGAGGGCAATCAGCCCCAGCATTTT. Amino acid sequence: CSARDLGDEGNQPQHF. This chain joins TRBV20-1 and TRBJ1-5, with D tentatively TRBD1 (5 bases). V was pared by 0 bases and J by 2 bases, with 14 bases between. Germline CDR1 is DFQATT and CDR2 is SNEGSKA (reference sequence). The CDR3 has 16 amino acids.

At least ten counts were recorded for this clonotype. This beta chain is a stray read from a library made for alpha chains; its abundance is not meaningful. The chain carries TRBV2 and TRBJ1-6; no reliable D call. The CDR3 consists of 14 residues. Germline CDR1 SNHLY, CDR2 FYNNEI. Trimming cost V 5 bases and J 10 bases, with 15 bases left between them. The CDR3 spells CASSMGPPGSPLHF. CDR3 DNA: TGTGCCAGCAGTATGGGCCCACCGGGCTCACCCCTCCACTTT.

By sample fraction, this clonotype is large. This beta chain is a stray sequence in a library constructed for alpha chains; its clone size is not meaningful. This chain links TRBV7-2 with TRBJ1-2, with D perhaps TRBD1 (5 bases). Germline loops: CDR1 SGHTA, CDR2 FQGNSA. Trimming removed 2 bases from V and 0 bases from J, with 19 bases in between. The CDR3 extends over 18 amino acids. Here the CDR3 reads CASSLPLLTASANYGYTF. In DNA, the CDR3 is TGTGCCAGCAGCTTACCCCTACTGACAGCTTCAGCTAACTATGGCTACACCTTC. Full variable domain (outside the CDR3, taken from reference TRBV7-2 and TRBJ1-2): GAGVSQSPSNKVTEKGKDVELRCDPISGHTALYWYRQSLGQGLEFLIYFQGNSAPDKSGLPSDRFSAERTGGSVSTLTIQRTQQEDSAVYLCASSLPLLTASANYGYTFGSGTRLTVV.

This clonotype is judged medium-sized. Being off target in a library aimed at alpha chains, this beta chain has a size of little meaning. The chain employs TRBV12-3 or TRBV12-4 and TRBJ1-3, with TRBD1 identical over 7 bases. Trimming took 10 bases from V and 3 from J; bases not matched to a gene: 9. This CDR3 spans 14 amino acids. CDR3 nucleotide sequence: TGTGCCACAGTCCCAGGGGGTTATGGAAACACCATATATTTT. Its translation is CATVPGGYGNTIYF.

This clonotype is labeled as medium-sized. This beta chain is an unintended read in a library built for alpha chains; its size means little. The chain uses TRBV29-1 and TRBJ1-3; D not certain. Trimming removed 4 bases from V and 0 bases from J, with 19 bases in between. The CDR3 covers 17 residues. The V gene's germline CDR1 is SQVTM and CDR2 ANQGSEA. The CDR3 region is CSVATTRGHSSGNTIYF. The CDR3 nucleotides read TGCAGCGTTGCCACGACACGGGGTCATAGCTCTGGAAACACCATATATTTT.

This clonotype occurred a few times. Because this beta chain is a stray read in a library intended to capture alpha chains, its abundance should not be given much weight. The CDR3 DNA reads as TGTGCCAGCAGCTTAAAGGCGGGAGGCGGCAATGAGCAGTTCTTC. It specifies CASSLKAGGGNEQFF. The chain recombines TRBV7-2 with TRBJ2-1; the match to TRBD2 covers 8 bases. Trimming removed 2 bases from V and 6 bases from J; junction bases left unmatched: 6. Germline lookup yields CDR1 SGHTA and CDR2 FQGNSA. The CDR3 is 15 amino acids.

Many counts were recorded for this clonotype. Being off target in a library aimed at alpha chains, this beta chain has a size of little meaning. The V gene is TRBV5-4, the J gene TRBJ1-2; 8 nucleotides line up with TRBD1. Losses at the gene ends were 4 bases for V and 6 bases for J; bases not matched to a gene: 14. Germline V gives CDR1 SGHNT, CDR2 YYREEE (reference sequence). This CDR3 is built from 16 residues. The CDR3 bases are TGTGCCAGCAGCAGCGGGACAGGCCTAGGTCTTGATGGCTACACCTTC. Protein product: CASSSGTGLGLDGYTF.

Comment on this clonotype: A library made for alpha chains picked up this beta chain off target, so its size means little. This chain connects TRBV6-5 to TRBJ2-5, with 9 bases matching TRBD1. CDR3 size: 14 residues. V shed 5 bases, J shed 5 bases, and the junction held 6 bases outside the gene matches. The V gene's germline CDR1 is MNHEY and CDR2 SVGAGI. Here the CDR3 DNA reads TGTGCCAGCAGTCAGGACAGGGGTCACGAGACCCAGTACTTC. Its translation is CASSQDRGHETQYF.

This clonotype was detected ten times or more. Little can be read into the size of this beta chain, an off-target read in a library designed for alpha chains. V gene TRBV18 combines with J gene TRBJ1-5, with 7 positions matching TRBD1. Germline CDR1 KGHSH, CDR2 LQKENI. The CDR3 is made up of 17 amino acids. V lost 3 bases to trimming and J lost 4 bases; unmatched junction nucleotides: 12. CDR3 amino acids: CASSPSRTDRVNQPQHF. The CDR3 bases are TGTGCCAGCTCACCTTCCCGGACAGACAGGGTTAATCAGCCCCAGCATTTT.

Details on this clonotype: This beta chain turned up in a library designed for alpha chains; as an off-target read, its abundance says little. The gene calls are TRBV4-3 and TRBJ2-3, with D perhaps being TRBD1 or TRBD2 (6 bases each). Looked up from germline, CDR1 is LGHNA and CDR2 is YSLEER. V lost 0 bases and J 0 bases, leaving 10 bases between the germline ends. The CDR3 loop spans 16 amino acids. The CDR3 region is CASSQDTGTSTDTQYF. DNA of the CDR3: TGCGCCAGCAGCCAAGATACAGGGACTAGCACAGATACGCAGTATTTT.

This clonotype is judged medium-sized. This beta chain represents an off-target read in a library built for alpha chains; its size is of limited meaning. The rearrangement links TRBV20-1 to TRBJ2-2; D gene ambiguous. The V gene lost 0 bases and the J gene lost 4 bases, with 9 bases spanning the gap. The germline V gene has CDR1 DFQATT and CDR2 SNEGSKA (reference sequence). This CDR3 region has 14 residues. The CDR3 spells CSARDIQTTGELFF. In DNA form, the CDR3 reads TGCAGTGCTAGAGATATTCAGACCACCGGGGAGCTGTTTTTT.

Ten or more counts support this clonotype. With the library built for alpha chains, this beta chain is off target and its frequency is not meaningful. The chain is built from TRBV20-1 and TRBJ2-6, with D possibly TRBD2 on 5 matching bases. Germline lookup yields CDR1 DFQATT and CDR2 SNEGSKA (reference sequence). The CDR3 runs 15 residues. Trimming removed 0 bases at V and 0 bases at J, with 6 bases between. In nucleotides, the CDR3 is TGCAGTGCTAGAGATCGGGGCTCTGGGGCCAACGTCCTGACTTTC. Amino acid sequence: CSARDRGSGANVLTF.

This clonotype showed up many times. A library made for alpha chains picked up this beta chain off target, so its size means little. This sequence joins TRBV20-1 and TRBJ2-1, with D maybe TRBD2 (6 bases). V gave up 0 bases and J gave up 13 bases, with 16 bases separating them. Germline loops: CDR1 DFQATT, CDR2 SNEGSKA (reference sequence). This CDR3 region has 13 residues. The CDR3 DNA reads as TGCAGTGCTAGAGATCCGGGACTCTTCCCCCAGTTCTTC. It yields the protein CSARDPGLFPQFF.

This clonotype was recorded at least ten times. This beta chain represents an off-target read in a library built for alpha chains; its size is of limited meaning. CDR3 sequence (DNA): TGTGCCAGTTTCGCCTATGGCTACACCTTC. It yields the protein CASFAYGYTF. The chain uses TRBV6-2 or TRBV6-3 and TRBJ1-2; D is unclear. Germline assignment: CDR1 MNHEY and CDR2 SVGEGT. The CDR3 length is 10 residues. V was clipped by 9 bases and J by 4 bases, with 6 bases between them.

This clonotype was detected many times. Since it is a stray read in a library aimed at alpha chains, this beta chain has a size that is not meaningful. The V gene is TRBV28, the J gene TRBJ1-1; D is perhaps TRBD1 (6 bases). The CDR3 is made up of 11 amino acids. V gave up 9 bases and J gave up 3 bases, with 8 bases separating them. CDR1 and CDR2 (germline): MDHEN, SYDVKM. The CDR3 is CASGTYTEAFF. The CDR3 nucleotides are TGTGCCAGTGGGACATACACTGAAGCTTTCTTT.

Sample share makes this clonotype medium-sized. This beta chain was picked up by a library intended for alpha chains and is off target, so its count carries little meaning. The V and J genes are TRBV2 and TRBJ1-2, with TRBD1 matching 8 bases. The V and J ends lost 6 bases and 3 bases, in that order; junction bases with no gene match: 15. The CDR3 is 17 residues long. Germline CDR1 SNHLY, CDR2 FYNNEI. The CDR3 reads CASSPVGPGQGHYGYTF. CDR3 DNA sequence: TGTGCCAGCAGCCCGGTGGGCCCTGGACAGGGCCACTATGGCTACACCTTC.